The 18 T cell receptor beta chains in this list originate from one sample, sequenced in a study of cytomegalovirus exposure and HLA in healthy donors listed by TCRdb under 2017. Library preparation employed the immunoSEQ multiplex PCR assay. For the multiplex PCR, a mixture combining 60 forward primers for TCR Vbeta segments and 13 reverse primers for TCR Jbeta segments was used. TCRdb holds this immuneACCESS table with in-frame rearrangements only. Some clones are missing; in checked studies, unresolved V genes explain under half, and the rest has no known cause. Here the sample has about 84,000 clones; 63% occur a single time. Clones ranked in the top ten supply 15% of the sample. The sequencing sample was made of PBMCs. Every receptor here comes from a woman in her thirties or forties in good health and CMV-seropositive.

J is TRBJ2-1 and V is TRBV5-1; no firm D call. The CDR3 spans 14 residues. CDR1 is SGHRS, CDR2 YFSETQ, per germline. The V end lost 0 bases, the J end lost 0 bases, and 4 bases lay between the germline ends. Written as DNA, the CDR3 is TGCGCCAGCAGCTTGGGAGGCTCCTACAATGAGCAGTTCTTC. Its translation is CASSLGGSYNEQFF. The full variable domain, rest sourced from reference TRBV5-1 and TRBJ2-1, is KAGVTQTPRYLIKTRGQQVTLSCSPISGHRSVSWYQQTPGQGLQFLFEYFSETQRNKGNFPGRFSGRQFSNSRSEMNVSTLELGDSALYLCASSLGGSYNEQFFGPGTRLTVL.

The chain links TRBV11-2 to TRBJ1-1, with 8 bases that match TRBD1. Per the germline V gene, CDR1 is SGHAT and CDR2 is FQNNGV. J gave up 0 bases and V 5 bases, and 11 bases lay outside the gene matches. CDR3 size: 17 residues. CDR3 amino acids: CASSQRTGWSVNTEAFF. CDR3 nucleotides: TGTGCCAGCAGCCAAAGGACAGGGTGGAGTGTGAACACTGAAGCTTTCTTT.

As DNA, the CDR3 is TGCGCCAGCAGCTTGCATTCTAGCGGGGGCACCGGGGAGCTGTTTTTT. Residues: CASSLHSSGGTGELFF. The chain has TRBV5-1 and TRBJ2-2; 10 positions match TRBD2. Germline V gives CDR1 SGHRS, CDR2 YFSETQ. The V segment lost 1 base and the J segment 4 bases; nucleotides outside the gene matches: 4. The CDR3 consists of 16 residues.

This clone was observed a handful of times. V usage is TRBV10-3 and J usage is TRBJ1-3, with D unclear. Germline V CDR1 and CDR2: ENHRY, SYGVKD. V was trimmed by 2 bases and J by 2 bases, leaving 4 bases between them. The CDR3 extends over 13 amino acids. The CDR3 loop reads CAISEPTGNTIYF. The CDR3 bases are TGTGCCATCAGTGAGCCCACTGGAAACACCATATATTTT.

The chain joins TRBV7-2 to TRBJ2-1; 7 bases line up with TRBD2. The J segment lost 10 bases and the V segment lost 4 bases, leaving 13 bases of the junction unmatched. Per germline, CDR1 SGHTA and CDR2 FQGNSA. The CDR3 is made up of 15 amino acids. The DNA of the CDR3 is TGTGCCAGCAGCTCGACCAAAGGACTAGTTGACGAGCAGTTCTTC. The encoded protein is CASSSTKGLVDEQFF.

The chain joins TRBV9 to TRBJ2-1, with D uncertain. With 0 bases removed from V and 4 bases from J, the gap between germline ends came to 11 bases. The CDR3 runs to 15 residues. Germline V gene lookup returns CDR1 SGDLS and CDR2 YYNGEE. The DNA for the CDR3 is TGTGCCAGCAGCGTAGGTCCTGACTCTTACAATGAGCAGTTCTTC. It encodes CASSVGPDSYNEQFF.

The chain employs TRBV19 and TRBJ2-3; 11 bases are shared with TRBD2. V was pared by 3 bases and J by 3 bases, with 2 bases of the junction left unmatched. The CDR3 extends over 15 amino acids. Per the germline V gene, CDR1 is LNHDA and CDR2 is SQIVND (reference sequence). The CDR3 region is CASSMASGRTDTQYF. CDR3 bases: TGTGCCAGTAGTATGGCTAGCGGGAGGACAGATACGCAGTATTTT.

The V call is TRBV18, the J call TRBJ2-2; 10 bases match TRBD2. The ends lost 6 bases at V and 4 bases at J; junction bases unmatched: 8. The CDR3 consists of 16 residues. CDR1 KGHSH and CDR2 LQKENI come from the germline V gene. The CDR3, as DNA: TGTGCCAGCTCCCCTGGGACTAGCGAACTCACCGGGGAGCTGTTTTTT. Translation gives CASSPGTSELTGELFF.

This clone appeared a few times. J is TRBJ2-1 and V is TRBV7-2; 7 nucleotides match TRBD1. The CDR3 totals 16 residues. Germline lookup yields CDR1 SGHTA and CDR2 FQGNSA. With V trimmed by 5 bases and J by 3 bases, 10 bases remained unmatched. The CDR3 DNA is TGTGCCAGCAGCCTGGAAGGGACAGAGAGCTACAATGAGCAGTTCTTC. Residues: CASSLEGTESYNEQFF.

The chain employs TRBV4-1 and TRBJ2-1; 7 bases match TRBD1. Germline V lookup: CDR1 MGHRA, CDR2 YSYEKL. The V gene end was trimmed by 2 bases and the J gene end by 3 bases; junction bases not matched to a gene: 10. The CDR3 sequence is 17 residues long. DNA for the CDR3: TGCGCCAGCAGCCAAACCGGGACAGCGATAGTCTACAATGAGCAGTTCTTC. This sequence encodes CASSQTGTAIVYNEQFF.

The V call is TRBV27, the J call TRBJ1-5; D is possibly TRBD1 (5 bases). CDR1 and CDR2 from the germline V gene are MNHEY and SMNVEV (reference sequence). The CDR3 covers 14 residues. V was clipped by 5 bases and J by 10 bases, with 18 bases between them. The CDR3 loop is CASSPGVLGGPQHF. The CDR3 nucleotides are TGTGCCAGCAGTCCGGGGGTATTGGGGGGACCCCAGCATTTT.

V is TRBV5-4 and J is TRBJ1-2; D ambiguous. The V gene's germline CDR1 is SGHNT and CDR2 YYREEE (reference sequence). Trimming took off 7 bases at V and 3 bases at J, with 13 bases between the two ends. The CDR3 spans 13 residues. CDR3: CASSKGEYYGYTF. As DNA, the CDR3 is TGTGCCAGCTCGAAGGGAGAGTACTATGGCTACACCTTC.

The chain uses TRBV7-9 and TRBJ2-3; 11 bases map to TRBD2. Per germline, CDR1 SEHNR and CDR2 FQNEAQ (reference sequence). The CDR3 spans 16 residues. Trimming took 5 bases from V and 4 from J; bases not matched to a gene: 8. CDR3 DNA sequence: TGTGCCAGCAGCATAGAACTAGCGGGAGCCGCAGATACGCAGTATTTT. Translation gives CASSIELAGAADTQYF.

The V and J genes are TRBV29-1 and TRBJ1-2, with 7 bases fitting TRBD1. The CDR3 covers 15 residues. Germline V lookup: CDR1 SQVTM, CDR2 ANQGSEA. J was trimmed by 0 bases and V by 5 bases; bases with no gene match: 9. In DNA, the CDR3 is TGCAGCGTTCCTCGGCAGGGGGATCCTAACTATGGCTACACCTTC. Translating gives CSVPRQGDPNYGYTF.

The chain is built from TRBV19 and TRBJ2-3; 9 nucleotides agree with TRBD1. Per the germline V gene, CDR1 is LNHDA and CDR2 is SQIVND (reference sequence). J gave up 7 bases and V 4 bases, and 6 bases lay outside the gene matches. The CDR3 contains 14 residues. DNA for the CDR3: TGTGCCAGTAGTAGGGGACAGGGAGTGAATACGCAGTATTTT. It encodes CASSRGQGVNTQYF.

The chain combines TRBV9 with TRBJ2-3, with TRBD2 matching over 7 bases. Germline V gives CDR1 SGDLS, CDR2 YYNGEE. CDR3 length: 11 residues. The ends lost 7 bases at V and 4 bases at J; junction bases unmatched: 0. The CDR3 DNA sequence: TGTGCCAGCGGGGGGGCAGATACGCAGTATTTT. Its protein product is CASGGADTQYF.

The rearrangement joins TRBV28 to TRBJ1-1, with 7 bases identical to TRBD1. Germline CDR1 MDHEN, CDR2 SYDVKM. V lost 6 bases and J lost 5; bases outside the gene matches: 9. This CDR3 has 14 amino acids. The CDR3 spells CASRRGGRGTEAFF. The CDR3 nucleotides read TGTGCCAGCAGGCGAGGGGGCAGAGGGACTGAAGCTTTCTTT.

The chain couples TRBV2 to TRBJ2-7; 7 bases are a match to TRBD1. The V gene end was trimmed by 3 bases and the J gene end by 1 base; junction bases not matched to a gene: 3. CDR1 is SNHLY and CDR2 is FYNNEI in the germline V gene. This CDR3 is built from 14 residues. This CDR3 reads CASSDQGVSYEQYF. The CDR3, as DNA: TGTGCCAGCAGTGACCAGGGGGTTTCCTACGAGCAGTACTTC.